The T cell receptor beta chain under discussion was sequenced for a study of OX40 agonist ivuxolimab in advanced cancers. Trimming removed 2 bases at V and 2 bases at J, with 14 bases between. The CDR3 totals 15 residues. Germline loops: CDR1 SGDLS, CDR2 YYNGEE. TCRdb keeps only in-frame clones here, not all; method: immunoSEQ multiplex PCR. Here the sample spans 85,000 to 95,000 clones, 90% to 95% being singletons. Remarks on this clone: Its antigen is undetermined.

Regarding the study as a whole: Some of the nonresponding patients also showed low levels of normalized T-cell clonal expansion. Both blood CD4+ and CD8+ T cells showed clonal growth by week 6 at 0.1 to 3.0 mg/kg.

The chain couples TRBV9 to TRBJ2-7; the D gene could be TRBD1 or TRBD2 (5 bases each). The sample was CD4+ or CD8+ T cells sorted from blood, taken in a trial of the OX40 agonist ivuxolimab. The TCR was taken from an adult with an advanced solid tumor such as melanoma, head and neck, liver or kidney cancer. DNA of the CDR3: TGTGCCAGCAGCGTCGCCGGGACCCCTACCTACGAGCAGTACTTC. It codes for CASSVAGTPTYEQYF.